The T cell receptor (beta chain) under discussion was sequenced for a study of T cell repertoires in cytomegalovirus infection. There are a few counts of this clonotype. Its matching antigen is unknown. One entry per CDR3 protein results from TCRdb running MiXCR on the reads. Seen here are fewer than 1,000,000 distinct CDR3 sequences, around 32% observed once, and the top ten hold around 15%. CDR1 and CDR2 (germline): SGHAT, FQNNGV. This CDR3 contains 14 residues. The trim removed 3 bases at V and 7 bases at J, leaving 5 bases unmatched. V and J are TRBV11-2 and TRBJ2-2; TRBD1 aligns across 7 bases. The sample was cultured CD8+ T cells from PBMCs, taken from culture after CMV antigen stimulation. This TCR was recovered from a human donor in good health (CMV status not recorded). Some clones in this sample may be carry-over from other donors' samples. The CDR3 DNA sequence: TGTGCCAGCAGCTTCAGACAGGGAATCGGGGAGCTGTTTTTT. It is translated as CASSFRQGIGELFF. The whole variable domain, filled in from reference TRBV11-2 and TRBJ2-2, reads EAGVAQSPRYKIIEKRQSVAFWCNPISGHATLYWYQQILGQGPKLLIQFQNNGVVDDSQLPKDRFSAERLKGVDSTLKIQPAKLEDSAVYLCASSFRQGIGELFFGEGSRLTVL.